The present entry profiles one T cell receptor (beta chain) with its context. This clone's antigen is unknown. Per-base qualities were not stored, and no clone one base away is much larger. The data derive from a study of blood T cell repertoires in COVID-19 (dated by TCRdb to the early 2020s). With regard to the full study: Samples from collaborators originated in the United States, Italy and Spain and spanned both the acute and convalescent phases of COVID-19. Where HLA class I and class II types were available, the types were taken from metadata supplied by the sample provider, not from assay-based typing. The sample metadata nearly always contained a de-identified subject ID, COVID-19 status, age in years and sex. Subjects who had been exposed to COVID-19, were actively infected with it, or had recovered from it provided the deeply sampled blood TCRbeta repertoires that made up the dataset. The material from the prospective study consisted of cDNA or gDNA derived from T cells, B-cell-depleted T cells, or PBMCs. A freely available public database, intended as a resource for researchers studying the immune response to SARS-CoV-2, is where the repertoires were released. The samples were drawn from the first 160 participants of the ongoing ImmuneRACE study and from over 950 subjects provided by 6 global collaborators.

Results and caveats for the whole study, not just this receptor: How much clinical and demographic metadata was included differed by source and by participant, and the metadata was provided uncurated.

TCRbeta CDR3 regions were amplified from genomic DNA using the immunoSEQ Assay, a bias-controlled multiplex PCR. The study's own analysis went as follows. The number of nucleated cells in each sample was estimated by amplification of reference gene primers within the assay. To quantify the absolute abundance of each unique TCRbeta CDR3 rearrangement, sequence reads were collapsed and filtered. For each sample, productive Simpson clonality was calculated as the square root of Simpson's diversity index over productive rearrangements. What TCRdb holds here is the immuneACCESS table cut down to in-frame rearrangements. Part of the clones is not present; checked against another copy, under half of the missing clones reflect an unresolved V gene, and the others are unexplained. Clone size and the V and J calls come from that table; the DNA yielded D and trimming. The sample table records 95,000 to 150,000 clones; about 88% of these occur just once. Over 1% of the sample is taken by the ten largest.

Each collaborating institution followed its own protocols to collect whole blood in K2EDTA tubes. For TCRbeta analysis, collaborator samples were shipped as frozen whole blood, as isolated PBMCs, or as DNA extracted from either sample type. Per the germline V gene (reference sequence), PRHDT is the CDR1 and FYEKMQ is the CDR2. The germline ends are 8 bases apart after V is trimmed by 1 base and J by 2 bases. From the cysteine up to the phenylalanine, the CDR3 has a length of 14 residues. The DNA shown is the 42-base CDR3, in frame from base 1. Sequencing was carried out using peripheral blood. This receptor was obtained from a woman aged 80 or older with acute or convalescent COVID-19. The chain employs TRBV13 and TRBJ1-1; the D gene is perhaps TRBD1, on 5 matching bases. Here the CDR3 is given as CASSLARVNTEAFF. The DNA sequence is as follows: TGTGCCAGCAGCTTAGCCAGGGTTAACACTGAAGCTTTCTTT.